The 2 T cell receptor beta chains below come from one sample, sequenced in a study of T-cell memory formation after mild COVID-19. TCRdb recomputed calls from the 5' RACE reads with MiXCR, one row per CDR3 protein. The profile shows about 340,000 distinct CDR3 sequences, about 16% of them singletons. Input material: PBMCs or a T cell subset sorted from them (not recorded which). These receptors originate from a man younger than 35 who had mild COVID-19 (a few samples of this study predate the infection). Cell type and time point are not known.

In this sample, this clonotype turned up a few times. The chain links TRBV11-2 to TRBJ2-5; D perhaps matches TRBD2 (7 bases). CDR1 and CDR2 from the germline V gene are SGHAT and FQNNGV. V lost 8 bases to trimming and J lost 1 base, with 20 bases between them. This CDR3 spans 16 amino acids. The CDR3 DNA is TGTGCCAGCGTCTTTCCCAACGGGGGGCCCCAAGAGACCCAGTACTTC. It translates to CASVFPNGGPQETQYF.

V and J are TRBV12-3 or TRBV12-4 and TRBJ1-2, with 7 bases matching TRBD1. This CDR3 is built from 13 residues. The V segment lost 7 bases and the J segment 8 bases; nucleotides outside the gene matches: 10. Here the CDR3 DNA reads TGTGCCAGCACCCCCCGAACAGGGGTCGGCTACACCTTC. Encoded protein: CASTPRTGVGYTF.